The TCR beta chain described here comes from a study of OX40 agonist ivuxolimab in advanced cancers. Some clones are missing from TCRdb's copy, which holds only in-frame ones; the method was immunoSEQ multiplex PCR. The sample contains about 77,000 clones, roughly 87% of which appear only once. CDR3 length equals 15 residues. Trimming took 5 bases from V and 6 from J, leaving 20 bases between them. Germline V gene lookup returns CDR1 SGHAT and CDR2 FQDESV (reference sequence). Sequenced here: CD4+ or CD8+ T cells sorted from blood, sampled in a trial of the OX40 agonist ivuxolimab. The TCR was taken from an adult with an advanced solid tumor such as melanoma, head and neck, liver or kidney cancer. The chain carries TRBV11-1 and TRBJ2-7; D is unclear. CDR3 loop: CASSLDPTGGFEQYF. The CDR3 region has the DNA TGTGCCAGCAGCCTGGACCCCACCGGTGGATTCGAGCAGTACTTC. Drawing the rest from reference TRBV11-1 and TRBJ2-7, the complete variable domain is EAEVAQSPRYKITEKSQAVAFWCDPISGHATLYWYRQILGQGPELLVQFQDESVVDDSQLPKDRFSAERLKGVDSTLKIQPAELGDSAMYLCASSLDPTGGFEQYFGPGTRLTVT.